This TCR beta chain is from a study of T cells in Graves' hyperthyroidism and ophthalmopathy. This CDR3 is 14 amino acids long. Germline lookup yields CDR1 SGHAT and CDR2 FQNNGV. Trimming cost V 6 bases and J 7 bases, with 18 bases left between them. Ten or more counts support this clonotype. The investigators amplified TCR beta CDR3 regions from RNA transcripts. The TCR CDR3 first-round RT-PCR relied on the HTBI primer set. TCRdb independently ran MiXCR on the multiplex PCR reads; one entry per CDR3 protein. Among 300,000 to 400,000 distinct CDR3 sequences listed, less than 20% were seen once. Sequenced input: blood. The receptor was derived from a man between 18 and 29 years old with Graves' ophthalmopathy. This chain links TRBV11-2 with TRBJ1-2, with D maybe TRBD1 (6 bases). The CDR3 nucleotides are TGTGCCAGCAGACCGACAGGACAGAGGGGTGGCTACACCTTC. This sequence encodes CASRPTGQRGGYTF.